The 30 T cell receptor beta chains below come from one sample, sequenced in a study of blood T cell repertoires in COVID-19. Assay: immunoSEQ multiplex PCR; the TCRdb copy retains only in-frame clones and omits some. This table has about 42,000 clones, around 90% appearing once. The material sequenced was peripheral blood. The receptors were sampled from a human donor in a cohort sampled during active COVID-19.

This chain uses TRBV6-5 with TRBJ1-2; TRBD1 matches at 8 bases. The CDR3 length is 14 residues. CDR1 is MNHEY, CDR2 SVGAGI, per germline. Losses at the gene ends were 6 bases for V and 2 bases for J; bases not matched to a gene: 5. This chain's CDR3 is CASSRTGTNYGYTF. CDR3 coding DNA: TGTGCCAGCAGCCGGACAGGGACCAACTATGGCTACACCTTC.

The chain is built from TRBV5-1 and TRBJ1-1; TRBD1 might be the D (5 bases). Germline V gene sequence: CDR1 SGHRS, CDR2 YFSETQ. The CDR3 covers 14 residues. Trimming stripped 5 bases from V and 6 bases from J, with 17 bases between. The CDR3 nucleotides are TGCGCCAGCAGGTTTGGGGCCGGGGGTGCTGAAGCTTTCTTT. Encoded protein: CASRFGAGGAEAFF.

This clone occurred once. This chain connects TRBV7-2 to TRBJ1-6; no reliable D call. Per the germline V gene, CDR1 is SGHTA and CDR2 is FQGNSA. This CDR3 comprises 14 residues. V was clipped by 2 bases and J by 9 bases, with 11 bases between them. The CDR3 reads CASSLNWAFSPLHF. The CDR3 DNA is TGTGCCAGCAGCTTAAATTGGGCTTTTTCACCCCTCCACTTT.

Here the CDR3 reads CASTPTANVLTF. DNA of the CDR3: TGTGCCAGCACCCCGACAGCCAACGTCCTGACTTTC. V usage is TRBV6-6 and J usage is TRBJ2-6; unclear D gene. This CDR3 has 12 residues. Germline V gene sequence: CDR1 MNHNY, CDR2 SVGAGI (reference sequence). The V end was cut by 7 bases, the J end by 7 bases, with 8 bases between.

This chain connects TRBV19 to TRBJ1-2; 8 nucleotides align to TRBD1. Per germline, CDR1 LNHDA and CDR2 SQIVND (reference sequence). CDR3 length equals 16 residues. Trimming cost V 8 bases and J 6 bases; bases outside gene matches: 17. The CDR3 nucleotides are TGTGCCAGTGGAACAGGGGTAGCAGGGGGCGTTCATGGCTACACCTTC. It codes for CASGTGVAGGVHGYTF.

This clone showed up just once. J is TRBJ1-2 and V is TRBV5-1, with TRBD1 matching 9 bases. The V gene end was trimmed by 4 bases and the J gene end by 5 bases; junction bases not matched to a gene: 6. CDR3 length: 14 amino acids. CDR1 is SGHRS and CDR2 is YFSETQ in the germline V gene. The CDR3 DNA reads TGCGCCAGCAGCGGGACCGGGACAGGGTATGGCTACACCTTC. Its protein product is CASSGTGTGYGYTF.

The CDR3 protein is CATQIRGQGQPQHF. CDR3 nucleotides: TGTGCCACTCAGATCAGGGGGCAAGGACAGCCCCAGCATTTT. The chain recombines TRBV19 with TRBJ1-5; 8 positions match TRBD1. The V segment lost 10 bases and the J segment 7 bases; nucleotides outside the gene matches: 12. CDR3 length: 14 amino acids. Germline assignment: CDR1 LNHDA and CDR2 SQIVND (reference sequence).

The chain joins TRBV5-4 to TRBJ1-2, with 7 nucleotides matching TRBD1. V was clipped by 3 bases and J by 8 bases; unmatched bases: 13. The CDR3 runs 15 residues. Germline CDR1 and CDR2: SGHNT and YYREEE (reference sequence). The CDR3 sequence: CASSSDRAKVGGYTF. Here the CDR3 DNA reads TGTGCCAGCAGCTCTGACAGGGCTAAGGTTGGAGGCTACACCTTC.

V and J are TRBV11-2 and TRBJ2-7; maybe TRBD1 (6 bases). In germline, CDR1 is SGHAT, CDR2 FQNNGV. CDR3 length: 13 residues. The V and J ends lost 6 bases and 0 bases respectively, with 9 bases between them. This CDR3 is CASRGASSYEQYF. In DNA, the CDR3 is TGTGCCAGCAGGGGGGCGAGCTCCTACGAGCAGTACTTC.

The rearrangement links TRBV7-2 to TRBJ1-3, with D possibly TRBD1 on 5 matching bases. Trimming removed 1 base from V and 0 bases from J, with 7 bases in between. The CDR3 length is 15 residues. The V gene's germline CDR1 is SGHTA and CDR2 FQGNSA. The CDR3 sequence is CASSLDGHSGNTIYF. DNA of the CDR3: TGTGCCAGCAGCTTAGACGGACACTCTGGAAACACCATATATTTT.

CDR3 sequence reads: CASSYGQGTGYGYTF. DNA of the CDR3: TGTGCCAGCAGTTACGGACAGGGTACAGGCTATGGCTACACCTTC. The chain links TRBV6-5 to TRBJ1-2; 8 bases align to TRBD1. This CDR3 comprises 15 residues. V shed 2 bases, J shed 4 bases, and the junction held 6 bases outside the gene matches. Germline lookup yields CDR1 MNHEY and CDR2 SVGAGI.

The chain couples TRBV5-1 to TRBJ2-7, with TRBD1 identical over 9 bases. Per the germline V gene, CDR1 is SGHRS and CDR2 is YFSETQ. There are 15 residues in the CDR3. Trimming cost V 3 bases and J 0 bases; bases outside gene matches: 4. CDR3 nucleotides: TGCGCCAGCAGCTCGGGACAGGGATACTCCTACGAGCAGTACTTC. Translating gives CASSSGQGYSYEQYF.

The CDR3 reads CASSPWDSSNQPQHF. As DNA, the CDR3 is TGTGCCAGCAGTCCCTGGGACAGTAGCAATCAGCCCCAGCATTTT. The genes are TRBV27 and TRBJ1-5; 7 nucleotides agree with TRBD1. V lost 5 bases to trimming and J lost 0 bases; unmatched junction nucleotides: 4. Germline values: CDR1 MNHEY, CDR2 SMNVEV (reference sequence). The CDR3 length is 15 residues.

The chain combines TRBV25-1 with TRBJ2-7; perhaps TRBD2 as D (6 bases). The length of the CDR3 is 16 residues. Trimming cost V 4 bases and J 4 bases, with 20 bases left between them. Germline loops: CDR1 MGHDK, CDR2 SYGVNS. CDR3 in amino acids: CASSGHRGGAEYEQYF. CDR3 in DNA: TGTGCCAGCAGTGGGCATAGGGGCGGGGCGGAATACGAGCAGTACTTC.

This clone was recorded only once. V and J are TRBV18 and TRBJ1-1; D ambiguous. Per the germline V gene, CDR1 is KGHSH and CDR2 is LQKENI. The CDR3 extends over 12 amino acids. V shed 5 bases and J shed 2 bases, with 6 bases lying between them. CDR3 loop: CASSILNTEAFF. The CDR3 DNA reads as TGTGCCAGCTCAATATTAAACACTGAAGCTTTCTTT.

V is TRBV27 and J is TRBJ2-7; D is uncertain. There are 12 residues in the CDR3. From germline, CDR1 is MNHEY and CDR2 SMNVEV (reference sequence). V was trimmed by 5 bases and J by 0 bases, leaving 5 bases between them. In DNA form, the CDR3 reads TGTGCCAGCAGTCGAGACTCCTACGAGCAGTACTTC. It specifies CASSRDSYEQYF.

The chain uses TRBV18 and TRBJ2-7, with 8 bases matching TRBD1. The CDR3 contains 12 residues. The V and J ends lost 6 bases and 6 bases, in that order; junction bases with no gene match: 4. CDR1 and CDR2 from the germline V gene are KGHSH and LQKENI. DNA for the CDR3: TGTGCCAGCTCGCCGGACAGGGCCGAGCAGTACTTC. Residues: CASSPDRAEQYF.

The V and J genes are TRBV7-9 and TRBJ1-1; D possibly corresponds to TRBD1 (5 bases). This CDR3 has 15 residues. Germline V lookup: CDR1 SEHNR, CDR2 FQNEAQ (reference sequence). The V and J ends lost 2 bases and 0 bases respectively, with 10 bases between them. CDR3 nucleotide sequence: TGTGCCAGCAGCTTAACGCAGGGTATGAACACTGAAGCTTTCTTT. This sequence encodes CASSLTQGMNTEAFF.

The V call is TRBV6-1, the J call TRBJ1-5; D ambiguous. CDR3 length: 20 residues. V was shortened by 2 bases and J by 0 bases, with 23 bases between the two germline ends. The V gene's germline CDR1 is MNHNS and CDR2 SASEGT. In nucleotides, the CDR3 is TGTGCCAGCAGTGAACCCCGGGAAGCCTTAGCCTACCATAGCAATCAGCCCCAGCATTTT. This codes for CASSEPREALAYHSNQPQHF.

This clone was picked up one time. The V call is TRBV23-1, the J call TRBJ2-4, with D perhaps TRBD1 (6 bases). TRBV23-1 is filed as an ORF, its function uncertain. V lost 2 bases and J lost 2, with 16 bases in between. The CDR3 sequence is 17 residues long. CDR3 nucleotide sequence: TGCGCCAGCAGTCAACGTTATCAGGGGCGGACCAAAAACATTCAGTACTTC. Encoded protein: CASSQRYQGRTKNIQYF.

This rearrangement joins TRBV2 to TRBJ1-2, with unresolved D. The ends were cut back, 2 bases at V and 2 bases at J, with 9 bases in the middle. This CDR3 has 14 amino acids. CDR1 is SNHLY and CDR2 is FYNNEI in the germline V gene. In DNA form, the CDR3 reads TGTGCCAGCAGTGAATTTCGAGGGAACTATGGCTACACCTTC. Protein product: CASSEFRGNYGYTF.

This clone was seen once. The chain employs TRBV2 and TRBJ1-6; D perhaps matches TRBD1 (6 bases). V lost 8 bases and J lost 0, with 11 bases in between. Germline V CDR1 and CDR2: SNHLY, FYNNEI. The CDR3 totals 15 residues. As DNA, the CDR3 is TGTGCCAGCGGGGGGGGCAGCTCCTATAATTCACCCCTCCACTTT. It codes for CASGGGSSYNSPLHF.

The chain carries TRBV7-2 and TRBJ1-5; the D gene is possibly TRBD1 (6 bases). The ends were cut back, 1 base at V and 5 bases at J, with 12 bases in the middle. Germline CDR1 and CDR2: SGHTA and FQGNSA. CDR3 length equals 15 residues. The CDR3 here is CASSLDGTPYQPQHF. Here the CDR3 DNA reads TGTGCCAGCAGCTTAGATGGGACACCTTATCAGCCCCAGCATTTT. Full variable domain (outside the CDR3, taken from reference TRBV7-2 and TRBJ1-5): GAGVSQSPSNKVTEKGKDVELRCDPISGHTALYWYRQSLGQGLEFLIYFQGNSAPDKSGLPSDRFSAERTGGSVSTLTIQRTQQEDSAVYLCASSLDGTPYQPQHFGDGTRLSIL.

The chain links TRBV5-1 to TRBJ2-7, with 8 bases identical to TRBD1. The CDR3 runs 16 residues. V was pared by 2 bases and J by 0 bases, with 7 bases of the junction left unmatched. From germline, CDR1 is SGHRS and CDR2 YFSETQ. The CDR3 bases are TGCGCCAGCAGCTTAACCGGGACAGGCGCCTCCTACGAGCAGTACTTC. Protein product: CASSLTGTGASYEQYF. The complete variable domain, with remaining parts taken from reference TRBV5-1 and TRBJ2-7, reads KAGVTQTPRYLIKTRGQQVTLSCSPISGHRSVSWYQQTPGQGLQFLFEYFSETQRNKGNFPGRFSGRQFSNSRSEMNVSTLELGDSALYLCASSLTGTGASYEQYFGPGTRLTVT.

The V call is TRBV19, the J call TRBJ2-5; D possibly corresponds to TRBD1 (6 bases). Trimming removed 5 bases at V and 7 bases at J, with 8 bases between. The CDR3 is made up of 11 amino acids. The germline V gene encodes CDR1 LNHDA and CDR2 SQIVND (reference sequence). CDR3 coding DNA: TGTGCCAGTAGTGCCAGGGGGACCCAGTACTTC. It encodes CASSARGTQYF. The entire variable domain, with the rest obtained from reference TRBV19 and TRBJ2-5, is as follows: DGGITQSPKYLFRKEGQNVTLSCEQNLNHDAMYWYRQDPGQGLRLIYYSQIVNDFQKGDIAEGYSVSREKKESFPLTVTSAQKNPTAFYLCASSARGTQYFGPGTRLLVL.

V gene TRBV19 combines with J gene TRBJ1-1; TRBD1 agrees at 10 bases. The CDR3 has 13 residues. V trimming: 9 bases; J trimming: 6 bases; junction bases outside the gene matches: 7. Germline CDR1 is LNHDA and CDR2 is SQIVND (reference sequence). The CDR3 bases are TGTGCCAGCGACAGGGGGCGCGTCGCTGAAGCTTTCTTT. Protein product: CASDRGRVAEAFF. Drawing the rest from reference TRBV19 and TRBJ1-1, the complete variable domain is DGGITQSPKYLFRKEGQNVTLSCEQNLNHDAMYWYRQDPGQGLRLIYYSQIVNDFQKGDIAEGYSVSREKKESFPLTVTSAQKNPTAFYLCASDRGRVAEAFFGQGTRLTVV.

J is TRBJ1-2 and V is TRBV10-3; D not certain. Germline CDR1 and CDR2: ENHRY and SYGVKD. V lost 8 bases to trimming and J lost 10 bases, with 17 bases between them. The length of the CDR3 is 12 residues. The CDR3 spells CAIAGSSDNYTF. In nucleotides, the CDR3 is TGTGCCATCGCCGGGAGCTCGGATAACTACACCTTC.

The rearrangement links TRBV6-5 to TRBJ1-2, with a tentative D call TRBD1 (6 bases). Trimming took 6 bases from V and 4 from J, leaving 15 bases between them. The germline V gene encodes CDR1 MNHEY and CDR2 SVGAGI. This CDR3 region has 14 residues. CDR3: CASRGAESGYGYTF. CDR3 in DNA: TGTGCCAGCAGGGGGGCCGAATCTGGCTATGGCTACACCTTC.

The chain has TRBV28 and TRBJ2-1, with D perhaps matching TRBD1 (7 bases). CDR1 MDHEN and CDR2 SYDVKM come from the germline V gene. Trimming took off 6 bases at V and 8 bases at J, with 23 bases between the two ends. The CDR3 consists of 16 residues. CDR3 nucleotide sequence: TGTGCCAGCAGCATATTGTCAGGGGGAGGAAGCGATGAGCAGTTCTTC. This translates into CASSILSGGGSDEQFF.

This clone was seen just once. The J gene is TRBJ1-2, the V gene TRBV27; 7 bases are a match to TRBD1. CDR3 size: 14 residues. CDR1 is MNHEY, CDR2 SMNVEV, per germline (reference sequence). The V segment lost 5 bases and the J segment 3 bases; nucleotides outside the gene matches: 6. CDR3 nucleotide sequence: TGTGCCAGCAGTCAATTTCAGGGGGACTATGGCTACACCTTC. It translates to CASSQFQGDYGYTF.